This is a list of T cell receptor beta chains from one sample in a study of T cells after yellow fever vaccination. In TCRdb, the 5' RACE reads were re-called with MiXCR into one record per CDR3 protein. Of some 500,000 distinct CDR3 sequences detected, around an eighth appear once; the ten largest clones hold around 15%. This specimen consisted of PBMCs, obtained on the day of the yellow fever booster vaccination. The receptor set was obtained from a young man who received the YFV17D yellow fever vaccine. CDR3s include the opening cysteine and the closing phenylalanine or tryptophan. A D gene is named only where the DNA matches it firmly. Size values are once, few and many counts, or a class for expanded clones, and some rows have none.

V gene,D gene,J gene,clone size,CDR3 DNA,CDR3 protein
TRBV20-1,TRBD1,TRBJ2-7,.,TGCAGTGCTAGAGAGGACAGGGGATTCTACGAGCAGTACTTC,CSAREDRGFYEQYF
TRBV5-1,.,TRBJ2-6,few,TGCGCCAGCAGCTTGGTTCCAGGCGGTGACTCGGGGGCCAACGTCCTGACTTTC,CASSLVPGGDSGANVLTF
TRBV20-1,TRBD1,TRBJ2-7,many,TGCAGTGCGGTAACCGGGACAGGGCTCGTCGAGCAGTACTTC,CSAVTGTGLVEQYF
TRBV12-5,TRBD2,TRBJ2-2,few,TGTGCTAGTGGTTTGCCTAGCGGGATTGGGACCGGGGAGCTGTTTTTT,CASGLPSGIGTGELFF
TRBV11-2,.,TRBJ1-6,many,TGTGCCAGCAGCCACGAACCGAATTCACCCCTCCACTTT,CASSHEPNSPLHF
TRBV20-1,.,TRBJ1-5,.,TGCAGTGCTACCGGGGGAGATCAGCCCCAGCATTTT,CSATGGDQPQHF
TRBV9,TRBD1,TRBJ2-7,.,TGTGCCAGCAGCGAGGGGACAGGGGGCCTCTACGAGCAGTACTTC,CASSEGTGGLYEQYF
TRBV25-1,TRBD1,TRBJ2-7,few,TGTGCCAGCAGTGACCGGGACAGGGACCCCTACGAGCAGTACTTC,CASSDRDRDPYEQYF
TRBV24-1,TRBD2,TRBJ2-1,.,TGTGCCACCAGTGACCCCCGGGGGGGGGGTTACAATGAGCAGTTCTTC,CATSDPRGGGYNEQFF
TRBV12-3/TRBV12-4,.,TRBJ1-5,.,TGTGCCAGCCGCCTGGGGGGGGGCAATCAGCCCCAGCATTTT,CASRLGGGNQPQHF
TRBV12-3/TRBV12-4,.,TRBJ2-1,.,TGTGCCAGTGTAGTGGGAGTTGAGCAGTTCTTC,CASVVGVEQFF
TRBV15,.,TRBJ1-1,few,TGTGCCACCAGCAGAGCAGGGTTGGGGGGTGAAGCTTTCTTT,CATSRAGLGGEAFF
TRBV3-1,.,TRBJ1-1,few,TGTGCCAGCAGCCAAGTGGCAGGCAACACTGAAGCTTTCTTT,CASSQVAGNTEAFF
TRBV6-5,.,TRBJ2-5,.,TGTGCCAGCAGTTACGACGGAGAAGAGACCCAGTACTTC,CASSYDGEETQYF
TRBV24-1,.,TRBJ2-3,.,TGTGCCACCAGTGCCAGGAAAAGCACAGATACGCAGTATTTT,CATSARKSTDTQYF
TRBV29-1,.,TRBJ2-1,.,TGCAGCGTGGTGGGGGTCAATGAGCAGTTCTTC,CSVVGVNEQFF
TRBV5-6,.,TRBJ2-1,.,TGTGCCAGCACCCAAGCCTACAATGAGCAGTTCTTC,CASTQAYNEQFF
TRBV13,TRBD1,TRBJ2-7,few,TGTGCCAGCAGCTCATCGGGACAGGGCCACTACGAGCAGTACTTC,CASSSSGQGHYEQYF
TRBV14,.,TRBJ2-5,.,TGTGCCAGCAGCCAAGATCTAACAGGAGGAGAGACCCAGTACTTC,CASSQDLTGGETQYF
TRBV28,.,TRBJ1-2,.,TGTGCCACCTGGAACGGACCCGACTCCGATGGCTACACCTTC,CATWNGPDSDGYTF
TRBV30,.,TRBJ1-2,.,TGTGCCTGGAACTCAGGGGCTAGCTATGGCTACACCTTC,CAWNSGASYGYTF
TRBV7-2,.,TRBJ2-1,few,TGTGCCAGCAGCATCAGGGGGGCCAATGAGCAGTTCTTC,CASSIRGANEQFF
TRBV20-1,.,TRBJ1-5,once,TGCAGTGCTAAACAGGAGCCCATCAGTCCCCAGCATTTT,CSAKQEPISPQHF
TRBV7-7,.,TRBJ2-5,.,TGTGCTAGCAGCTTAGTCGTCTTCCAAGAGACCCAGTACTTC,CASSLVVFQETQYF
TRBV7-2,.,TRBJ1-2,.,TGTGCCAGCAGCTTAATGGCCCGTGGCTACACCTTC,CASSLMARGYTF
TRBV4-3,.,TRBJ2-1,.,TGCGCCAGCAGCCCGTTACGGAGGGGACCCGAGCAGTTCTTC,CASSPLRRGPEQFF
TRBV18,TRBD2,TRBJ2-1,.,TGTGCCAGCTCCCCCCGAACTAGCGGGAGGGGAAATGAGCAGTTCTTC,CASSPRTSGRGNEQFF